This TCR beta chain was recovered during a study of control samples from healthy donors and cancer patients. Sequencing used immunoSEQ multiplex PCR; TCRdb keeps in-frame clones, though not all of them. The repertoire has approximately 170,000 clones, around 88% of them found once; the top ten carry approximately 4.9%. The CDR3 sequence is 11 residues long. Germline assignment: CDR1 SNHLY and CDR2 FYNNEI. With 8 bases removed from V and 5 bases from J, the gap between germline ends came to 9 bases. Sequenced material: blood. The V call is TRBV2, the J call TRBJ2-5; D is unresolved. The receptor's source is a woman aged 30 to 39 in good health. The CDR3 here is CASRASETQYF. CDR3 coding DNA: TGTGCCAGCCGAGCCTCGGAGACCCAGTACTTC.